The sequence of this T cell receptor (beta chain) was determined in a study of blood T cell repertoires in COVID-19. Overall study context: There were acute and convalescent COVID-19 samples, and they came from the United States, Italy and Spain. The analysed material was cDNA or gDNA that came from T cells, B-cell-depleted T cells, or PBMCs.

Germline V gene data show CDR1 as KGHSH and CDR2 as LQKENI. V was trimmed by 3 bases and J by 8 bases, leaving 16 bases between them. CDR3 size: 14 residues. This table comes from immunoSEQ multiplex PCR, and its TCRdb copy is limited to in-frame clones, with some not included. The sample consists of roughly 130,000 clones, around 80% of them appearing once. Sequencing was performed on peripheral blood. This rearrangement joins TRBV18 to TRBJ1-2; perhaps TRBD1 as D (6 bases). This clonotype originated in a man between 65 and 79 years old with acute or convalescent COVID-19. The CDR3 loop is CASSPSPTGSGYTF. The CDR3 nucleotides are TGTGCCAGCTCACCCTCGCCCACAGGGAGCGGCTACACCTTC.